The rows below give T cell receptor beta chains drawn from one sample of a study of T cells in Graves' hyperthyroidism and ophthalmopathy. A single record per CDR3 protein comes from TCRdb applying MiXCR to the multiplex PCR reads. This table holds 490,000 or so distinct CDR3 sequences, approximately 16% found once. The sequenced material came from blood. The receptors were sampled from a woman in her thirties with Graves' ophthalmopathy. Each CDR3 is given with its conserved first and last residue. Fields, in order: CDR3 length, J gene, V gene, CDR3 protein.

len: 17; j_gene: TRBJ2-7; v_gene: TRBV18; CDR3aa: CASSPILAGGILYEQYF
len: 16; j_gene: TRBJ2-1; v_gene: TRBV20-1; CDR3aa: CSAIATGTPVGNEQFF
len: 14; j_gene: TRBJ1-1; v_gene: TRBV4-3; CDR3aa: CASSQAGGRGEAFF
len: 16; j_gene: TRBJ1-5; v_gene: TRBV3-1; CDR3aa: CASSQGTVYSNQPQHF
len: 17; j_gene: TRBJ2-1; v_gene: TRBV7-9; CDR3aa: CASSLVRGQGKDNEQFF
len: 16; j_gene: TRBJ2-3; v_gene: TRBV24-1; CDR3aa: CATSDMTSGSTDTQYF
len: 14; j_gene: TRBJ1-5; v_gene: TRBV7-3; CDR3aa: CASSLGGMGQPQHF
len: 13; j_gene: TRBJ1-1; v_gene: TRBV20-1; CDR3aa: CSAIRTANTEAFF
len: 14; j_gene: TRBJ1-6; v_gene: TRBV7-2; CDR3aa: CASSLNQGNSPLHF
len: 14; j_gene: TRBJ2-7; v_gene: TRBV10-3; CDR3aa: CAISAGTGKNEQYF
len: 13; j_gene: TRBJ2-3; v_gene: TRBV10-3; CDR3aa: CAAGAPNPDTQYF
len: 13; j_gene: TRBJ1-2; v_gene: TRBV25-1; CDR3aa: CASSGQGLVGYTF
len: 13; j_gene: TRBJ1-1; v_gene: TRBV7-9; CDR3aa: CASSLIGDTEAFF
len: 14; j_gene: TRBJ1-1; v_gene: TRBV15; CDR3aa: CATSRDMGPSQAFF
len: 14; j_gene: TRBJ2-1; v_gene: TRBV7-9; CDR3aa: CASSYRDWYNEQFF
len: 15; j_gene: TRBJ1-2; v_gene: TRBV20-1; CDR3aa: CSAYLMTGGHYGYTF
len: 15; j_gene: TRBJ2-2; v_gene: TRBV18; CDR3aa: CASSPTSGRPGELFF
len: 17; j_gene: TRBJ2-3; v_gene: TRBV5-8; CDR3aa: CASSWPGSGRAEDTQYF
len: 15; j_gene: TRBJ2-2; v_gene: TRBV7-2; CDR3aa: CASSSSTGDGGELFF
len: 14; j_gene: TRBJ2-2; v_gene: TRBV5-1; CDR3aa: CASSLERVPGELFF
len: 14; j_gene: TRBJ2-2; v_gene: TRBV3-1; CDR3aa: CASSAIRGAGELFF
len: 12; j_gene: TRBJ2-7; v_gene: TRBV11-2; CDR3aa: CASSGRPYEQYF
len: 15; j_gene: TRBJ1-2; v_gene: TRBV19; CDR3aa: CASKRGRDSNYGYTF
len: 14; j_gene: TRBJ2-5; v_gene: TRBV5-1; CDR3aa: CASSYGRKEETQYF
len: 13; j_gene: TRBJ1-1; v_gene: TRBV28; CDR3aa: CASISGGNTEAFF
len: 13; j_gene: TRBJ2-1; v_gene: TRBV6-1; CDR3aa: CASSPRPFNEQFF
len: 15; j_gene: TRBJ2-3; v_gene: TRBV30; CDR3aa: CAWSVRREGRNTQYF
len: 13; j_gene: TRBJ2-5; v_gene: TRBV20-1; CDR3aa: CSARVPYQETQYF
len: 16; j_gene: TRBJ1-6; v_gene: TRBV5-1; CDR3aa: CASSLPREGSNSPLHF
len: 13; j_gene: TRBJ2-5; v_gene: TRBV10-3; CDR3aa: CAISELGEETQYF
len: 17; j_gene: TRBJ2-3; v_gene: TRBV13; CDR3aa: CASSKGTSGSDTDTQYF
len: 16; j_gene: TRBJ2-1; v_gene: TRBV27; CDR3aa: CASRAYSGGVYNEQFF
len: 14; j_gene: TRBJ2-7; v_gene: TRBV7-9; CDR3aa: CASSLTGTVYEQYF
len: 15; j_gene: TRBJ2-1; v_gene: TRBV27; CDR3aa: CASSLLTGGRNEQFF
len: 17; j_gene: TRBJ2-5; v_gene: TRBV27; CDR3aa: CASSSYTPTRGQETQYF
len: 15; j_gene: TRBJ2-3; v_gene: TRBV9; CDR3aa: CASSVVGSRGDTQYF
len: 15; j_gene: TRBJ2-1; v_gene: TRBV9; CDR3aa: CASSGGVGPYNEQFF
len: 18; j_gene: TRBJ2-2; v_gene: TRBV28; CDR3aa: CASSLFSGRAQNTGELFF
len: 15; j_gene: TRBJ2-2; v_gene: TRBV7-2; CDR3aa: CASSLKAGYTGELFF
len: 15; j_gene: TRBJ2-1; v_gene: TRBV12-3/TRBV12-4; CDR3aa: CASSLSGQVNNEQFF
len: 17; j_gene: TRBJ2-7; v_gene: TRBV3-1; CDR3aa: CASSPAALAGFAYEQYF
len: 15; j_gene: TRBJ2-1; v_gene: TRBV3-1; CDR3aa: CASSRTRVSFNEQFF